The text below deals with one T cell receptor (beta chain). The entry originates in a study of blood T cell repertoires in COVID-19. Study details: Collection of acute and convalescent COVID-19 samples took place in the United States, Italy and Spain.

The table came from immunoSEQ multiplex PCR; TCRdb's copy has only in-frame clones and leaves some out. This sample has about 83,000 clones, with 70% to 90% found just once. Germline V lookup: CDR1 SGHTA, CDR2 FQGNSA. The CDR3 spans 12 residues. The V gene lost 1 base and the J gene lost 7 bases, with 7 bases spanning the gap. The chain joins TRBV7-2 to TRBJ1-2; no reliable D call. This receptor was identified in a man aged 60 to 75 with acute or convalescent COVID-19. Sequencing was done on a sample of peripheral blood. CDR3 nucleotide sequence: TGTGCCAGCAGCTTAGGCGGGGTTGGCTACACCTTC. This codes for CASSLGGVGYTF.